Below are 18 T cell receptor beta chains sequenced from a single sample in a study of cytomegalovirus exposure and HLA in healthy donors. PCR amplification relied on 60 Vbeta primers (plus 13 Jbeta primers). Assay used: immunoSEQ multiplex PCR; TCRdb lists only in-frame clones, some missing. The table has fewer than 200,000 clones, under 9.5% seen once. Sequences were obtained from PBMCs. The receptor source for this set is a woman aged 30 to 39 in good health and CMV-seropositive.

This rearrangement joins TRBV7-9 to TRBJ1-3, with D unresolved. CDR3 length: 12 residues. Trimming shortened V by 2 bases and J by 4 bases, and 3 bases separated the two germline ends. Germline-derived CDR1 and CDR2 are SEHNR and FQNEAQ (reference sequence). The CDR3: CASSLSGNTIYF. The CDR3 coding sequence is TGTGCCAGCAGCTTATCAGGAAACACCATATATTTT.

The rearrangement links TRBV18 to TRBJ1-2; D unresolved. Germline V lookup: CDR1 KGHSH, CDR2 LQKENI. V was trimmed by 2 bases and J by 7 bases, leaving 14 bases between them. This CDR3 is built from 14 residues. CDR3 sequence (DNA): TGTGCCAGCTCACCAAAGATCCGTCTGAGTGGCTACACCTTC. As protein: CASSPKIRLSGYTF.

This clone was counted between two and nine times. The chain recombines TRBV5-6 with TRBJ1-2; the D gene is possibly TRBD1 (6 bases). V lost 3 bases and J 0 bases, leaving 12 bases between the germline ends. CDR3 length: 15 amino acids. Germline CDR1 is SGHDT and CDR2 is YYEEEE. The CDR3 DNA is TGTGCCAGCAGCTGGACCGGGACACCTAACTATGGCTACACCTTC. Translated, it gives CASSWTGTPNYGYTF.

This clone was counted a few times. V usage is TRBV7-9 and J usage is TRBJ2-7; 10 nucleotides agree with TRBD2. Germline V gene lookup returns CDR1 SEHNR and CDR2 FQNEAQ (reference sequence). The junction had 8 bases not matched to a gene; V was cut back by 5 bases and J by 4 bases. The CDR3 contains 15 residues. The CDR3 sequence: CASSQGTSDKYEQYF. The CDR3 region has the DNA TGTGCCAGCAGCCAAGGGACTAGCGATAAGTACGAGCAGTACTTC.

The J gene is TRBJ1-5, the V gene TRBV2; 10 bases align to TRBD1. The CDR3 has 14 residues. CDR1 is SNHLY and CDR2 is FYNNEI in the germline V gene. The V segment lost 6 bases and the J segment 3 bases; nucleotides outside the gene matches: 2. The CDR3 DNA reads as TGTGCCAGCAGAGGGACAGGGGCCAATCAGCCCCAGCATTTT. This codes for CASRGTGANQPQHF.

This chain connects TRBV11-2 to TRBJ2-7, with unresolved D. Trimming stripped 0 bases from V and 3 bases from J, with 12 bases between. There are 15 residues in the CDR3. In germline, CDR1 is SGHAT, CDR2 FQNNGV. The CDR3 region is CASSLDQIASYEQYF. CDR3 in DNA: TGTGCCAGCAGCTTAGATCAAATTGCGAGCTACGAGCAGTACTTC.

The chain joins TRBV7-7 to TRBJ2-5; unclear D gene. The CDR3 is 14 residues long. The V and J ends lost 1 base and 1 base respectively, with 7 bases between them. Per the germline V gene, CDR1 is SSHAT and CDR2 is FNYEAQ (reference sequence). In nucleotides, the CDR3 is TGTGCCAGCAGCTTAGACCGGGTCCAAGAGACCCAGTACTTC. Its protein is CASSLDRVQETQYF.

In its sample, this clone was seen a few times. The chain combines TRBV5-1 with TRBJ1-4; D is possibly TRBD1 (5 bases). This CDR3 region has 13 residues. Germline V CDR1 and CDR2: SGHRS, YFSETQ. V dropped 2 bases and J dropped 7 bases, with 9 bases sitting between them. CDR3 sequence: CASSFGTVEKLFF. In DNA form, the CDR3 reads TGCGCCAGCAGCTTTGGGACTGTTGAAAAACTGTTTTTT.

This clone was recorded a few times. The genes are TRBV5-6 and TRBJ1-2; 9 bases are shared with TRBD1. Germline V gene sequence: CDR1 SGHDT, CDR2 YYEEEE. V lost 3 bases, J lost 6 bases, and 9 bases stayed unmatched. The CDR3 is 15 residues long. CDR3 in DNA: TGTGCCAGCAGCTCAGGGACAGGGTGGAAGGATGGCTACACCTTC. Encoded protein: CASSSGTGWKDGYTF.

This clone was detected only a few times. The DNA of the CDR3 is TGTGCCAGTAGCACCGGCCAGGCGAATAATGAAAAACTGTTTTTT. Its translation: CASSTGQANNEKLFF. The J gene is TRBJ1-4, the V gene TRBV19; no clear D. Trimming shortened V by 6 bases and J by 4 bases, and 15 bases separated the two germline ends. The CDR3 consists of 15 residues. Germline values: CDR1 LNHDA, CDR2 SQIVND (reference sequence).

This clone was seen more than once but under ten times. The chain combines TRBV7-6 with TRBJ2-7; D gene ambiguous. Trimming removed 2 bases from V and 2 bases from J, with 7 bases in between. Per the germline V gene, CDR1 is SGHVS and CDR2 is FNYEAQ. The CDR3 extends over 13 amino acids. CDR3 nucleotides: TGTGCCAGCAGCTTAAGAGTAACCTACGAGCAGTACTTC. Translation: CASSLRVTYEQYF.

This chain connects TRBV21-1 to TRBJ2-7; the DNA was not used to check the table's D call, TRBD1. TRBV21-1 is flagged as a pseudogene. The CDR3 runs to 14 residues. The CDR3 region has the DNA TGTGCCAGCAGCCCGGGACAGGGTTTTCACGAGCAGTACTTC. Protein product: CASSPGQGFHEQYF.

The V and J genes are TRBV18 and TRBJ1-1; D uncertain. This CDR3 contains 13 residues. Germline V lookup: CDR1 KGHSH, CDR2 LQKENI. The ends were cut back, 3 bases at V and 5 bases at J, with 10 bases in the middle. The chain's CDR3 is CASSPATITEAFF. DNA of the CDR3: TGTGCCAGCTCACCGGCGACTATAACTGAAGCTTTCTTT.

Only a few counts were recorded for this clone. The gene calls are TRBV6-5 and TRBJ2-3, with 8 bases aligning to TRBD1. The CDR3 is 16 amino acids. Germline V gene data show CDR1 as MNHEY and CDR2 as SVGAGI. The trim removed 2 bases at V and 3 bases at J, leaving 7 bases unmatched. The CDR3 region is CASSYAAGGKTDTQYF. CDR3 coding DNA: TGTGCCAGCAGTTACGCGGCAGGGGGCAAGACAGATACGCAGTATTTT.

There are a few counts of this clone. CDR3 in amino acids: CASSLGTYRGKTYNEQFF. CDR3 bases: TGTGCCAGCAGCTTAGGAACCTACAGGGGGAAGACCTACAATGAGCAGTTCTTC. V is TRBV7-9 and J is TRBJ2-1; 8 positions agree with TRBD1. Germline-derived CDR1 and CDR2 are SEHNR and FQNEAQ (reference sequence). Trimming took 1 base from V and 2 from J; bases not matched to a gene: 10. This CDR3 spans 18 amino acids.

This rearrangement joins TRBV29-1 to TRBJ2-7; a possible D gene is TRBD2 (7 bases). The V gene lost 7 bases and the J gene lost 5 bases, with 21 bases spanning the gap. The length of the CDR3 is 14 residues. The germline V gene has CDR1 SQVTM and CDR2 ANQGSEA. In DNA, the CDR3 is TGCAGCGCCCTACTAGCGTCCCGGGGGCACGAGCAGTACTTC. Its protein product is CSALLASRGHEQYF.

This clone came up a few times. This sequence joins TRBV25-1 and TRBJ1-2; 9 nucleotides line up with TRBD1. V trimming: 4 bases; J trimming: 8 bases; junction bases outside the gene matches: 2. CDR1 is MGHDK and CDR2 is SYGVNS in the germline V gene. The CDR3 has 12 residues. As DNA, the CDR3 is TGTGCCAGCAGTGGGACAGGGGTGGGCTACACCTTC. This sequence encodes CASSGTGVGYTF.

This clone was counted only a few times. This chain connects TRBV18 to TRBJ2-6; no firm D call. The CDR3 consists of 16 residues. V dropped 1 base and J dropped 1 base, with 8 bases sitting between them. The germline CDR1 and CDR2 sequences are KGHSH and LQKENI. The CDR3 sequence is CASSPRPPSGANVLTF. The CDR3, as DNA: TGTGCCAGCTCACCACGGCCCCCGTCTGGGGCCAACGTCCTGACTTTC.